The T cell receptor (beta chain) described here comes from a study of cytomegalovirus exposure and HLA in healthy donors. Study summary: Some 90 million unique TCRs from HLA-typed donors were held in an early data release. Study findings and constraints: The authors later linked a missense DCLRE1C variant to TCR beta V- and J-gene trimming. There were a few CMV-associated chains whose specificity for CMV antigens was confirmed in vitro.

Vbeta (60) and Jbeta (13) primers were used in the PCR. Method: immunoSEQ multiplex PCR; TCRdb's copy keeps in-frame clones and lacks some. The sample has approximately 200,000 clones; about four fifths are singletons. On this clone: Antigen: not known.

CDR3 length: 13 residues. J was trimmed by 8 bases and V by 4 bases; bases with no gene match: 7. The germline V gene encodes CDR1 SGHNT and CDR2 YYREEE (reference sequence). The donors were healthy bone marrow donors. What was sequenced was PBMCs. V is TRBV5-4 and J is TRBJ1-2; 8 nucleotides match TRBD1. This receptor was taken from a boy younger than 18 in good health and CMV-seronegative. This CDR3 is CASSDDRGGGYTF. The CDR3 DNA sequence: TGTGCCAGCAGCGACGACAGGGGAGGAGGCTACACCTTC.